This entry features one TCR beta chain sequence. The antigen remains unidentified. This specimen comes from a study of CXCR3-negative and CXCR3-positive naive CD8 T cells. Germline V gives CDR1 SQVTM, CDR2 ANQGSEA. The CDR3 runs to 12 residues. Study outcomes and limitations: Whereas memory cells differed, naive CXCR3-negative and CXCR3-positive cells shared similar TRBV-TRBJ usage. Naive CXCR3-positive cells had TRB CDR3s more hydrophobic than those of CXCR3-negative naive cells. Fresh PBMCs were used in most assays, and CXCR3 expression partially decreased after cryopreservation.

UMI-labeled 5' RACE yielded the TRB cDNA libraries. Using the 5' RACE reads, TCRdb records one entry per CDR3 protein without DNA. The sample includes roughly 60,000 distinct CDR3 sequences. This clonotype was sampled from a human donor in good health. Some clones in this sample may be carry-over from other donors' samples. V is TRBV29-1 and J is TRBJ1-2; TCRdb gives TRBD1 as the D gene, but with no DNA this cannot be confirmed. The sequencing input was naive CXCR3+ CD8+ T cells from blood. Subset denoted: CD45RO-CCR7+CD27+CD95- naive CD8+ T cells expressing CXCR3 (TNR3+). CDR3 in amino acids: CSVEAQGYGYTF.